This entry lists 17 T cell receptor beta chains sequenced from one sample in a study of OX40 agonist ivuxolimab in advanced cancers. Measured with immunoSEQ multiplex PCR; TCRdb has only the in-frame clones, and not every one. Among 75,000 to 100,000 clones listed, around 90% were seen once. The input for sequencing was CD4+ or CD8+ T cells sorted from blood, taken in a trial of the OX40 agonist ivuxolimab. These receptors all stem from an adult with an advanced solid tumor such as melanoma, head and neck, liver or kidney cancer.

The V and J genes are TRBV27 and TRBJ1-5; D may be TRBD1 (5 bases). V shed 0 bases and J shed 3 bases, with 12 bases lying between them. The germline V gene encodes CDR1 MNHEY and CDR2 SMNVEV (reference sequence). CDR3 size: 16 residues. CDR3 in DNA: TGTGCCAGCAGTTTATCTGGAGGGACCCTCAATCAGCCCCAGCATTTT. Residues: CASSLSGGTLNQPQHF.

V usage is TRBV6-5 and J usage is TRBJ2-7; D gene uncertain. The germline V gene encodes CDR1 MNHEY and CDR2 SVGAGI. The CDR3 totals 13 residues. Trimming removed 0 bases from V and 6 bases from J, with 9 bases in between. The chain's CDR3 is CASSYSSLLEQYF. Here the CDR3 DNA reads TGTGCCAGCAGTTACTCGAGCCTCCTCGAGCAGTACTTC.

This clone has a handful of counts. The chain links TRBV7-6 to TRBJ1-6; 7 positions match TRBD1. Trimming cost V 1 base and J 10 bases; bases outside gene matches: 7. The germline CDR1 and CDR2 sequences are SGHVS and FNYEAQ. The CDR3 totals 15 residues. CDR3 residues: CASSLEVTGSSPLHF. The CDR3 DNA is TGTGCCAGCAGCTTAGAGGTGACAGGGAGCTCACCCCTCCACTTT.

There are a few counts of this clone. V usage is TRBV11-2 and J usage is TRBJ1-2, with 10 bases matching TRBD1. The germline CDR1 and CDR2 sequences are SGHAT and FQNNGV. J gave up 4 bases and V 5 bases, and 7 bases lay outside the gene matches. The CDR3 is 15 residues long. The CDR3, as DNA: TGTGCCAGCAGCACCCGGGACAGGGGAGGCTATGGCTACACCTTC. Translating gives CASSTRDRGGYGYTF.

This chain joins TRBV6-5 and TRBJ2-5; 7 bases agree with TRBD1. V shed 2 bases, J shed 2 bases, and the junction held 2 bases outside the gene matches. The CDR3 runs to 14 residues. Germline V gene lookup returns CDR1 MNHEY and CDR2 SVGAGI. The CDR3: CASSYGTAQETQYF. CDR3 sequence (DNA): TGTGCCAGCAGTTACGGGACAGCACAAGAGACCCAGTACTTC.

The rearrangement links TRBV19 to TRBJ2-2; tentative D call: TRBD1 (6 bases). CDR3 length: 16 amino acids. Deletions cut 0 bases from V and 4 bases from J, with 12 bases between. Germline V CDR1 and CDR2: LNHDA, SQIVND (reference sequence). The CDR3: CASSIDTRGSTGELFF. The CDR3 DNA sequence: TGTGCCAGTAGTATAGATACGAGGGGGTCCACCGGGGAGCTGTTTTTT.

The DNA of the CDR3 is TGTGCCAGCAGATCTGCCGGGACAGGGGGGAACTATGGCTACACCTTC. This translates into CASRSAGTGGNYGYTF. The V gene is TRBV27, the J gene TRBJ1-2, with TRBD1 matching 11 bases. The CDR3 covers 16 residues. The V gene's germline CDR1 is MNHEY and CDR2 SMNVEV (reference sequence). Trimming at V came to 6 bases and at J to 2 bases, leaving 8 bases not matched to a gene.

The rearrangement links TRBV2 to TRBJ2-7; D unresolved. Germline values: CDR1 SNHLY, CDR2 FYNNEI. The germline V and J ends were trimmed by 3 bases and 5 bases, with 14 bases remaining between them. This CDR3 has 14 amino acids. CDR3 coding DNA: TGTGCCAGCAGTGATTTCCCTCTAGGCCACGAGCAGTACTTC. This translates into CASSDFPLGHEQYF.

Here the CDR3 DNA reads TGTGCCAGCAGTTACCGAGGGACCGAAAATGAAAAACTGTTTTTT. Protein sequence: CASSYRGTENEKLFF. The chain joins TRBV6-5 to TRBJ1-4; D perhaps matches TRBD1 (5 bases). The CDR3 is 15 residues long. Trimming left V 2 bases short and J 5 bases short, with 12 bases between. Per the germline V gene, CDR1 is MNHEY and CDR2 is SVGAGI.

As DNA, the CDR3 is TGTGCCAGCAGTTTATCACAGGGGAATGGCTACACCTTC. It translates to CASSLSQGNGYTF. J is TRBJ1-2 and V is TRBV28; 7 bases are a match to TRBD1. The length of the CDR3 is 13 residues. With 1 base clipped from V and 6 bases from J, the junction kept 2 bases outside the gene matches. Germline V lookup: CDR1 MDHEN, CDR2 SYDVKM.

The CDR3 loop is CASSLQRDRGRPQHF. The CDR3 DNA sequence: TGTGCCAGCAGCCTGCAAAGGGACAGGGGAAGGCCCCAGCATTTT. The genes are TRBV5-5 and TRBJ1-5, with 10 positions matching TRBD1. The ends lost 4 bases at V and 9 bases at J; junction bases unmatched: 10. CDR1 SGHKS and CDR2 YYEKEE come from the germline V gene (reference sequence). CDR3 length: 15 amino acids.

The V and J genes are TRBV6-5 and TRBJ2-5; no clear D gene. CDR1 is MNHEY and CDR2 is SVGAGI in the germline V gene. This CDR3 has 10 amino acids. V lost 5 bases and J 5 bases, leaving 3 bases between the germline ends. The DNA for the CDR3 is TGTGCCAGCAGTGGGGAGACCCAGTACTTC. Encoded protein: CASSGETQYF.

The CDR3 loop reads CASSKGGLANNEQFF. The CDR3 DNA reads TGTGCCAGCAGCAAAGGAGGGCTTGCCAACAATGAGCAGTTCTTC. The V and J genes are TRBV21-1 and TRBJ2-1; the table assigns TRBD2, which was not confirmed against the DNA. TRBV21-1 is marked as a pseudogene. This CDR3 spans 15 amino acids.

V usage is TRBV27 and J usage is TRBJ2-7, with 10 nucleotides matching TRBD2. Germline V lookup: CDR1 MNHEY, CDR2 SMNVEV (reference sequence). Germline trimming cut 6 bases from V and 3 bases from J; bases unmatched to any gene: 5. This CDR3 spans 14 amino acids. In nucleotides, the CDR3 is TGTGCCAGCAGACTACTAGCGGGGAACTACGAGCAGTACTTC. It specifies CASRLLAGNYEQYF.

This sequence joins TRBV13 and TRBJ2-1, with 12 bases that match TRBD2. This CDR3 contains 17 residues. Trimming removed 5 bases from V and 6 bases from J; junction bases left unmatched: 11. The germline V gene encodes CDR1 PRHDT and CDR2 FYEKMQ (reference sequence). CDR3 in DNA: TGTGCCAGCAGCCCCAGGTCCCCTAGCGGGAGGGTCAATGAGCAGTTCTTC. It codes for CASSPRSPSGRVNEQFF.

The chain uses TRBV5-4 and TRBJ1-6, with TRBD1 matching over 7 bases. CDR3 size: 14 residues. Germline V CDR1 and CDR2: SGHNT, YYREEE (reference sequence). V was clipped by 3 bases and J by 7 bases; unmatched bases: 4. The CDR3 bases are TGTGCCAGCAGCTCCCAACAGGGGAATTCACCCCTCCACTTT. The encoded protein is CASSSQQGNSPLHF.

The J gene is TRBJ2-2, the V gene TRBV7-6; 9 bases match TRBD1. In germline, CDR1 is SGHVS, CDR2 FNYEAQ. The CDR3 totals 16 residues. V lost 1 base to trimming and J lost 7 bases; unmatched junction nucleotides: 7. This CDR3 is CASSLVGQGRSGELFF. CDR3 in DNA: TGTGCCAGCAGCTTAGTCGGACAGGGGCGAAGCGGGGAGCTGTTTTTT.